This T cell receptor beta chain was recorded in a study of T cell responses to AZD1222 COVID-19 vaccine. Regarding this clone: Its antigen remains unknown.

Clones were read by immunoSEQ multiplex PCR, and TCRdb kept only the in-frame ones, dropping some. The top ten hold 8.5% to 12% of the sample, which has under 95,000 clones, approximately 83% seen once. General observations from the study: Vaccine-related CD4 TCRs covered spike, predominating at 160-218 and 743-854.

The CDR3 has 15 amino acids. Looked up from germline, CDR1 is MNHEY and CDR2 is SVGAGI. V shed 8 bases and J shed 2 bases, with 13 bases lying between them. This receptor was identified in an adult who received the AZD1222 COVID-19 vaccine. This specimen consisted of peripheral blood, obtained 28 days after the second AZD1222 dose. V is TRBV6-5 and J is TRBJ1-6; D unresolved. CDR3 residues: CASGYSPPYNSPLHF. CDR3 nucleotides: TGTGCCAGCGGCTACAGTCCCCCCTATAATTCACCCCTCCACTTT.